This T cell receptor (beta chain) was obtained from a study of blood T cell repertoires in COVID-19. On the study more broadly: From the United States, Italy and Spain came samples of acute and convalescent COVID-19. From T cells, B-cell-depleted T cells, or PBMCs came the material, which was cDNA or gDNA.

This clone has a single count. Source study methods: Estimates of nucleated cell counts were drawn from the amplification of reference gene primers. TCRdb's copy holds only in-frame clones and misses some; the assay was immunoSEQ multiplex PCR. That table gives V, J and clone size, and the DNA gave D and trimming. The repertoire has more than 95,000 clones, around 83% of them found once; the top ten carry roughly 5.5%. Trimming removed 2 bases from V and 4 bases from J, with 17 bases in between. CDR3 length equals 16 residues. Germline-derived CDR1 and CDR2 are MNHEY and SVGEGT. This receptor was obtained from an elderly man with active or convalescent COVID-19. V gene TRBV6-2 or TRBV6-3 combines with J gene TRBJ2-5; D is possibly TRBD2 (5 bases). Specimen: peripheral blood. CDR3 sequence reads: CASSYHTPKLGETQYF. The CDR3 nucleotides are TGTGCCAGCAGTTACCATACGCCAAAACTAGGAGAGACCCAGTACTTC.